The entry that follows covers one TCR beta chain sequence. Antigen: not known. The protocol was immunoSEQ multiplex PCR, while the TCRdb copy is restricted to in-frame clones and leaves out a portion. The table has 40,000 to 60,000 clones, about 86% seen once. This specimen comes from a study of OX40 agonist ivuxolimab in advanced cancers. In the study overall: Ivuxolimab, an agonist antibody against OX40 (CD134), was given to patients. Among those enrolled, mean age was roughly 62 years (range about 23 to 85) and about 81% were male. Whole-study findings and limits: Expanded clones belonging to CD8+ T cells outnumbered, on average, those of CD4+.

The CDR3 is 14 residues long. Between the trimmed V and J ends, which lost 1 base and 7 bases, there was a span of 14 bases. CDR1 is SGHTA and CDR2 is FQGNSA in the germline V gene. V is TRBV7-2 and J is TRBJ2-7; either TRBD1 or TRBD2 may supply D (5 bases each). Sequencing was performed on CD4+ or CD8+ T cells sorted from blood, taken in a trial of the OX40 agonist ivuxolimab. The receptor comes from an adult with an advanced solid tumor such as melanoma, head and neck, liver or kidney cancer. The CDR3, as DNA: TGTGCCAGCAGCTTAGAGGGACGGGCTGAAGAGCAGTACTTC. Translation: CASSLEGRAEEQYF.